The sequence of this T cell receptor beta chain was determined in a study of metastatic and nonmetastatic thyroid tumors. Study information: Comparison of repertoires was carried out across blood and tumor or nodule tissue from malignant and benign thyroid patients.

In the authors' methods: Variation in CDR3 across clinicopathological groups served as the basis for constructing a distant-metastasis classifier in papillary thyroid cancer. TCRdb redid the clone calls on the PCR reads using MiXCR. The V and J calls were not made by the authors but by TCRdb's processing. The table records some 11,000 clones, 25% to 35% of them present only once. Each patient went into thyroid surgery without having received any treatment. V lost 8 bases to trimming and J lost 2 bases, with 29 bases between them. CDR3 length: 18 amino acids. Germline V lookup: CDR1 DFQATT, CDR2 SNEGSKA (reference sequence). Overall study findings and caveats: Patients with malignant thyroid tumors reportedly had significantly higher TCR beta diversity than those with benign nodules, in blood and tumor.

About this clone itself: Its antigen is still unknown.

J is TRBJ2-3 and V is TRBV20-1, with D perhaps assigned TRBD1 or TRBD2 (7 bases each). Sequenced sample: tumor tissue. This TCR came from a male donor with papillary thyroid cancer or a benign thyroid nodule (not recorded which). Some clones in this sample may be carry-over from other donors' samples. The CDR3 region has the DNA TGCAGTCCAAAATTCAGGGGGGGCGGGACGGCCGACACAGATACGCAGTATTTT. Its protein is CSPKFRGGGTADTDTQYF.